This T cell receptor beta chain was documented in a study of T cell responses to AZD1222 COVID-19 vaccine. Study-wide results and limits: Nearly half of spike-specific TCRs reportedly target unmutated variant regions. Across spike, vaccine-associated CD4 TCRs were found, dominant at 160-218 and 743-854. Donors in the cohort were predominantly white British and more often female, and clonal diversity was possibly underestimated.

Measured with immunoSEQ multiplex PCR; TCRdb has only the in-frame clones, and not every one. The data contain approximately 220,000 clones, approximately 94% of them seen just once; the ten biggest clones take up around 1%. Trimming removed 1 base at V and 10 bases at J, with 15 bases between. The germline gives CDR1 SGHKS, CDR2 YYEKEE (reference sequence). The CDR3 runs 14 residues. In this sample, this clone turned up a few times. Antigen unknown. This receptor was taken from an adult in good health. The source material was peripheral blood, sampled on day 0 of MenACWY control vaccination. The V gene is TRBV5-5, the J gene TRBJ2-1; D remains unclear. CDR3: CASSLPPPHREQFF. CDR3 DNA sequence: TGTGCCAGCAGCTTGCCCCCGCCACATCGGGAGCAGTTCTTC.